Shown below are 15 T cell receptor beta chains from a single sample sequenced in a study of beta chain features in type 1 diabetes. Expressed TCRB transcripts were sequenced because the entire RNA isolate underwent reverse transcription. Here immunoSEQ multiplex PCR was the method, and the copy in TCRdb shows in-frame clones only, minus some. Seen here are about 160,000 clones, about 9% observed once, and the top ten hold around 0.5%. No cognate antigen is known for these TCRs. Overall study findings and caveats: Among patients with Type 1 diabetes, TCRB CDR3s were moderately but significantly shorter in every one of the four CD4+ subsets.

Source material: central memory CD4+ T cells from blood. The source of these receptors is a woman between 18 and 29 years old with type 1 diabetes.

This clone was observed a few times. The chain combines TRBV7-9 with TRBJ2-7; 8 positions agree with TRBD1. Germline loops: CDR1 SEHNR, CDR2 FQNEAQ (reference sequence). V lost 2 bases to trimming and J lost 9 bases; unmatched junction nucleotides: 9. This CDR3 spans 14 amino acids. This CDR3 is CASSLPGGAFGQYF. CDR3 nucleotides: TGTGCCAGCAGCTTACCAGGGGGCGCTTTTGGGCAGTACTTC.

This clone was found a few times. The rearrangement joins TRBV4-3 to TRBJ2-2; 7 nucleotides match TRBD2. V trimming: 1 base; J trimming: 5 bases; junction bases outside the gene matches: 10. CDR1 is LGHNA, CDR2 YSLEER, per germline. This CDR3 is built from 17 residues. The CDR3 is CASSQGEWEGRTGELFF. The CDR3, as DNA: TGCGCCAGCAGCCAAGGGGAGTGGGAGGGCCGGACCGGGGAGCTGTTTTTT.

This clone was recorded a few times. The V gene is TRBV11-3, the J gene TRBJ1-2, with D possibly TRBD1 on 6 matching bases. V was trimmed by 1 base and J by 7 bases, leaving 16 bases between them. The germline CDR1 and CDR2 sequences are SGHNT and YENEEA. The CDR3 loop spans 15 amino acids. The CDR3 here is CASSLVSGTQLGYTF. The CDR3 DNA reads TGTGCCAGCAGCTTAGTTAGCGGGACACAGCTTGGCTACACCTTC.

This clone occurred a few times. The chain combines TRBV28 with TRBJ2-7; 9 bases line up with TRBD1. The CDR3 loop spans 14 amino acids. The germline V gene has CDR1 MDHEN and CDR2 SYDVKM. The J segment lost 7 bases and the V segment lost 5 bases, leaving 9 bases of the junction unmatched. Written as DNA, the CDR3 is TGTGCCAGCAGTGGTGGACAGGGGCCTAGAGAGCAGTACTTC. Translation gives CASSGGQGPREQYF. The variable domain in full, with the rest retrieved from reference TRBV28 and TRBJ2-7, is DVKVTQSSRYLVKRTGEKVFLECVQDMDHENMFWYRQDPGLGLRLIYFSYDVKMKEKGDIPEGYSVSREKKERFSLILESASTNQTSMYLCASSGGQGPREQYFGPGTRLTVT.

The table lists this clone with a few counts. The same CDR3 arises from other DNA sequences in this sample as well. This rearrangement joins TRBV7-2 to TRBJ2-5; perhaps TRBD2 as D (6 bases). CDR1 and CDR2 from the germline V gene are SGHTA and FQGNSA. V gave up 1 base and J gave up 1 base, with 7 bases separating them. The CDR3 totals 14 residues. In nucleotides, the CDR3 is TGTGCCAGCAGCTTAGTGGGGGGCCAAGAGACCCAGTACTTC. Its translation: CASSLVGGQETQYF.

The chain joins TRBV7-2 to TRBJ1-1; D call uncertain. The CDR3 is made up of 13 amino acids. Germline V gives CDR1 SGHTA, CDR2 FQGNSA. Trimming took 1 base from V and 4 from J, leaving 7 bases between them. The DNA of the CDR3 is TGTGCCAGCAGCTTAGAAGTGAGCACTGAAGCTTTCTTT. Amino acids: CASSLEVSTEAFF.

The rearrangement uses TRBV25-1 and TRBJ1-2; maybe TRBD1 (6 bases). Looked up from germline, CDR1 is MGHDK and CDR2 is SYGVNS. CDR3 length: 13 amino acids. V was clipped by 8 bases and J by 1 base, with 11 bases between them. This CDR3 is CASRLDSNYGYTF. The DNA for the CDR3 is TGTGCCAGCCGGCTGGACAGTAACTATGGCTACACCTTC.

In its sample, this clone was seen a few times. V is TRBV11-2 and J is TRBJ2-1, with 12 positions matching TRBD2. Unmatched junction bases numbered 9, after V lost 5 bases and J lost 4 bases. There are 17 residues in the CDR3. CDR1 is SGHAT, CDR2 FQNNGV, per germline. CDR3: CASSGTGTSGLYNEQFF. CDR3 DNA sequence: TGTGCCAGCAGCGGGACGGGGACTAGCGGGCTTTACAATGAGCAGTTCTTC.

This clone occurred a few times. The rearrangement uses TRBV15 and TRBJ1-1, with D hard to call. This CDR3 comprises 13 residues. Trimming removed 0 bases at V and 5 bases at J, with 7 bases between. CDR1 LNHNV and CDR2 YYDKDF come from the germline V gene (reference sequence). CDR3 loop: CATSRDGRTEAFF. CDR3 nucleotide sequence: TGTGCCACCAGCAGAGACGGGAGGACTGAAGCTTTCTTT.

This rearrangement joins TRBV7-2 to TRBJ2-3, with no clear D. Germline CDR1 is SGHTA and CDR2 is FQGNSA. This CDR3 region has 12 residues. With 1 base removed from V and 7 bases from J, the gap between germline ends came to 6 bases. CDR3 sequence: CASSLGSYTQYF. The CDR3 region has the DNA TGTGCCAGCAGCTTAGGTTCGTATACGCAGTATTTT.

This clone was seen a handful of times. CDR3 DNA sequence: TGTGCCAGCAGCTTACCAGTTTCACCCCTCCACTTT. It yields the protein CASSLPVSPLHF. The J gene is TRBJ1-6, the V gene TRBV7-2; the D is unclear. V lost 2 bases and J 9 bases, leaving 5 bases between the germline ends. Germline V lookup: CDR1 SGHTA, CDR2 FQGNSA. The CDR3 sequence is 12 residues long.

This rearrangement joins TRBV4-3 to TRBJ2-3; possibly TRBD2 for D (5 bases). The V and J ends lost 0 bases and 8 bases respectively, with 15 bases between them. Germline V gene data show CDR1 as LGHNA and CDR2 as YSLEER. There are 15 residues in the CDR3. CDR3 DNA sequence: TGCGCCAGCAGCCAAGATTTGGGAGTTATGGGTACGCAGTATTTT. Encoded protein: CASSQDLGVMGTQYF.

The sample holds a few counts of this clone. This chain uses TRBV28 with TRBJ2-5; 10 nucleotides agree with TRBD2. V was pared by 7 bases and J by 1 base, with 3 bases of the junction left unmatched. The CDR3 has 14 residues. Germline V gene lookup returns CDR1 MDHEN and CDR2 SYDVKM. The CDR3 spells CASTTSGTQETQYF. Here the CDR3 DNA reads TGTGCCAGCACCACTAGCGGGACCCAAGAGACCCAGTACTTC.

The gene calls are TRBV5-4 and TRBJ2-1; 9 bases are a match to TRBD2. There are 17 residues in the CDR3. V was clipped by 4 bases and J by 0 bases; unmatched bases: 8. CDR1 is SGHNT and CDR2 is YYREEE in the germline V gene (reference sequence). The CDR3 DNA is TGTGCCAGCAGCAGGCTCGGTAGCGGGAGCTCCTACAATGAGCAGTTCTTC. It yields the protein CASSRLGSGSSYNEQFF.

CDR3 sequence reads: CASSNSGPYNEQFF. The CDR3 nucleotides read TGCGCCAGCAGCAATAGCGGGCCCTACAATGAGCAGTTCTTC. V usage is TRBV5-1 and J usage is TRBJ2-1, with 7 bases aligning to TRBD2. Germline CDR1 and CDR2: SGHRS and YFSETQ. CDR3 size: 14 residues. The V segment lost 4 bases and the J segment 2 bases; nucleotides outside the gene matches: 3.